This T cell receptor (beta chain) was obtained from a study of shared clonotypes between healthy human individuals. Regarding the study as a whole: Roughly 4.6% of naive CD4 clonotypes were common to a few donors.

Once extracted for a subset, genomic DNA was divided evenly among several immunoSEQ plates. Some clones are missing from TCRdb's copy, which holds only in-frame ones; the method was immunoSEQ multiplex PCR. This table holds approximately 2.5 million clones, roughly 93% found once. The CDR3 has 14 residues. CDR1 and CDR2 from the germline V gene are SGHNT and YYREEE (reference sequence). V was shortened by 0 bases and J by 2 bases, with 9 bases between the two germline ends. As regards this clone: Its target is unknown.

The V call is TRBV5-4, the J call TRBJ2-7, with D possibly matching TRBD1 (6 bases). The TCR comes from a man aged 18-30 years in good health. Some clones in this sample may be carry-over from other donors' samples. The material sequenced was naive CD4+ T cells from PBMCs. Subset: CD45RA+ positively selected. As DNA, the CDR3 is TGTGCCAGCAGCTTGGCAGGGGCCACCTACGAGCAGTACTTC. Encoded protein: CASSLAGATYEQYF.